These T cell receptor beta chains were read from a single sample in a study of T cell responses to AZD1222 COVID-19 vaccine. The repertoire was sequenced with immunoSEQ multiplex PCR; TCRdb's copy has only in-frame clones and lacks some. This sample yields over 100,000 clones, of which roughly 90% are seen a single time; over 15% belongs to the top ten. The source was peripheral blood, collected on day 0 of AZD1222 vaccination. Source of these receptors: an adult in good health. CDR3s include the opening cysteine and the closing phenylalanine or tryptophan. D genes are given only for firm matches. Clone size appears in some rows only: once, few, many, or a class for an expanded clone.

CASSLLPEETQYF TGTGCCAGCAGCTTACTGCCCGAAGAGACCCAGTACTTC NA TRBV7-3 NA TRBJ2-5
CASSLGQAYGYTF TGTGCCAGCAGCTTGGGGCAGGCCTATGGCTACACCTTC NA TRBV11-2 NA TRBJ1-2
CASNPGQGGESYGELFF TGCGCCAGCAATCCGGGACAGGGGGGCGAGTCTTACGGGGAGCTGTTTTTT TRBD1 TRBV23-1 NA TRBJ2-2
CASSLWGRGLGETQYF TGTGCCAGCAGTTTATGGGGCAGGGGGCTGGGGGAGACCCAGTACTTC TRBD1 TRBV28 NA TRBJ2-5
CASSQDAGGWNEQFF TGTGCCAGCAGCCAAGATGCGGGAGGTTGGAATGAGCAGTTCTTC TRBD2 TRBV3-1/TRBV3-2 NA TRBJ2-1
CASSHSGNTIYF TGTGCCAGCAGCCATTCTGGAAACACCATATATTTT NA TRBV3-1/TRBV3-2 NA TRBJ1-3
CASSVDSLLRGEAFF TGTGCCAGCAGCGTAGATTCCCTACTTAGGGGAGAAGCTTTCTTT NA TRBV9 NA TRBJ1-1
CASSPRTGGQANYGYTF TGCGCCAGCAGCCCCCGGACAGGGGGCCAAGCTAACTATGGCTACACCTTC TRBD1 TRBV5-1 NA TRBJ1-2
CASSQAGRGNSPLHF TGTGCCAGCAGCCAGGCCGGCAGGGGGAATTCACCCCTCCACTTT TRBD1 TRBV9 NA TRBJ1-6
CAWSQGYNQPQHF TGTGCCTGGAGTCAGGGTTACAATCAGCCCCAGCATTTT NA TRBV30 NA TRBJ1-5
CASSLVAGQNTEAFF TGCGCCAGCAGCTTGGTGGCAGGGCAGAACACTGAAGCTTTCTTT NA TRBV5-1 NA TRBJ1-1
CASSARQGKSSYNEQFF TGTGCCAGCAGCGCCCGACAGGGGAAGAGCTCCTACAATGAGCAGTTCTTC TRBD1 TRBV11-2 NA TRBJ2-1
CASSFEGTRNNEQFF TGTGCCAGCAGCTTCGAGGGAACACGAAACAATGAGCAGTTCTTC NA TRBV5-4 once TRBJ2-1
CASFRQRGETQYF TGTGCCAGCTTTAGGCAGCGGGGAGAGACCCAGTACTTC TRBD2 TRBV3-1/TRBV3-2 NA TRBJ2-5
CSVGYLMTDYGYTF TGCAGCGTTGGATATCTGATGACTGACTATGGCTACACCTTC NA TRBV29-1 NA TRBJ1-2
CASSPRQGREKLFF TGTGCCAGCAGCCCTCGTCAGGGTCGTGAAAAACTGTTTTTT NA TRBV7-2 NA TRBJ1-4